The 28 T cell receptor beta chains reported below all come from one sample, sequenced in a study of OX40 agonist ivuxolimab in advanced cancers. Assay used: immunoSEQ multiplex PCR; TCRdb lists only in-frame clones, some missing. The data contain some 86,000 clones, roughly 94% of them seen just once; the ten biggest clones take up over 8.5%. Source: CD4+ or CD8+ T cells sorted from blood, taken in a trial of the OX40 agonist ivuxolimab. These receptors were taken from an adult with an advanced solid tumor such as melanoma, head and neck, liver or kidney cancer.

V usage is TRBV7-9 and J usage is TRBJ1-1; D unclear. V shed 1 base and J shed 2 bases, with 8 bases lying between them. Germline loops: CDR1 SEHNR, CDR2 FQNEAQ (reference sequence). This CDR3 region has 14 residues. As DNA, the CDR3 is TGTGCCAGCAGCTTAGTAGCGACTAACACTGAAGCTTTCTTT. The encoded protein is CASSLVATNTEAFF.

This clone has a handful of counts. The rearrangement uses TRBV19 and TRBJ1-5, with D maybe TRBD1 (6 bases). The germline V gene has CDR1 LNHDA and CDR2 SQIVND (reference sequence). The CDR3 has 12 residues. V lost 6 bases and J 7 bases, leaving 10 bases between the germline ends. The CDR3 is CASRQGVQPQHF. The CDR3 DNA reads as TGTGCCAGTAGACAGGGAGTCCAGCCCCAGCATTTT.

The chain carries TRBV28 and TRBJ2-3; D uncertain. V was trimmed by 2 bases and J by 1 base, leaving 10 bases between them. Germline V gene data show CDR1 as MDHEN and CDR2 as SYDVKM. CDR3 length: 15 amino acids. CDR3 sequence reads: CASSLVRSRTDTQYF. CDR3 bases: TGTGCCAGCAGTTTAGTGCGGAGTCGCACAGATACGCAGTATTTT.

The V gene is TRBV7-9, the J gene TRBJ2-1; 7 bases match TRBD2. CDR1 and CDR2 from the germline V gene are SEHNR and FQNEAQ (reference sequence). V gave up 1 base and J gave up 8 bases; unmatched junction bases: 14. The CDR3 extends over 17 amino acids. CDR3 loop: CASSLVGGRAGMDEQFF. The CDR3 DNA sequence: TGTGCCAGCAGCTTAGTCGGTGGGAGAGCGGGGATGGATGAGCAGTTCTTC.

The CDR3 coding sequence is TGTGCCAGCAGCCCAAATATGAACACTGAAGCTTTCTTT. Encoded protein: CASSPNMNTEAFF. The J gene is TRBJ1-1, the V gene TRBV4-2; D ambiguous. V was trimmed by 4 bases and J by 0 bases, leaving 6 bases between them. Germline-derived CDR1 and CDR2 are LGHNA and YNFKEQ. The CDR3 runs 13 residues.

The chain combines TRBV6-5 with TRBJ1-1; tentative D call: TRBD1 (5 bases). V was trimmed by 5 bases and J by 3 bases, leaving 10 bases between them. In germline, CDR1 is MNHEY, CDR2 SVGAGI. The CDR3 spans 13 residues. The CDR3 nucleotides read TGTGCCAGCAGTCAGGGAGGGGACACTGAAGCTTTCTTT. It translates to CASSQGGDTEAFF.

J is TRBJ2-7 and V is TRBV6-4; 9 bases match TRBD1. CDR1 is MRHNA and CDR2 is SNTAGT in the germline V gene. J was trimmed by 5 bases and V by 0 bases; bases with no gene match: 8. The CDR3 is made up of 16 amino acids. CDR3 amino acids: CASSDSSGQGPHEQYF. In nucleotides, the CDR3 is TGTGCCAGCAGTGACTCTTCGGGACAGGGTCCCCACGAGCAGTACTTC.

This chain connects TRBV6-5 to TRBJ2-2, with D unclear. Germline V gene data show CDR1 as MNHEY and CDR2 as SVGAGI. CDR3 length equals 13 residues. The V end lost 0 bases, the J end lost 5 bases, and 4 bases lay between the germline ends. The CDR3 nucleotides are TGTGCCAGCAGTTACTCAAATACCGGGGAGCTGTTTTTT. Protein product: CASSYSNTGELFF.

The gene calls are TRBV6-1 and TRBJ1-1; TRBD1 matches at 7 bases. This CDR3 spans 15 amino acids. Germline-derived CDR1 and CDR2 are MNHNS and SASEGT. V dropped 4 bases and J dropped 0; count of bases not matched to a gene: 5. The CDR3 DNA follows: TGTGCCAGCAGTGTAAACAGGGGCATGAACACTGAAGCTTTCTTT. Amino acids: CASSVNRGMNTEAFF.

This CDR3 reads CASSLTAYSYEQYF. The CDR3 nucleotides are TGTGCCAGCAGTTTAACGGCGTACTCCTACGAGCAGTACTTC. The gene calls are TRBV27 and TRBJ2-7; D is ambiguous. In germline, CDR1 is MNHEY, CDR2 SMNVEV (reference sequence). Trimming cost V 2 bases and J 0 bases, with 8 bases left between them. This CDR3 has 14 residues.

CDR3 protein: CASSPGQGSDYGYTF. The CDR3 DNA reads as TGTGCCAGCAGCCCGGGACAGGGGAGCGACTATGGCTACACCTTC. The chain is built from TRBV14 and TRBJ1-2, with 10 bases fitting TRBD1. CDR3 length equals 15 residues. The germline V gene encodes CDR1 SGHDN and CDR2 FVKESK. Trimming cost V 4 bases and J 3 bases; bases outside gene matches: 5.

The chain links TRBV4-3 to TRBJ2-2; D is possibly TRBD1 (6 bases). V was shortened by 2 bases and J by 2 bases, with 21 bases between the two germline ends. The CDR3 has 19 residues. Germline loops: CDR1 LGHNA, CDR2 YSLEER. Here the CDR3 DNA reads TGCGCCAGCAGCCAACCCGCGTACGCTCGGGGACATAACACCGGGGAGCTGTTTTTT. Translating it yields CASSQPAYARGHNTGELFF.

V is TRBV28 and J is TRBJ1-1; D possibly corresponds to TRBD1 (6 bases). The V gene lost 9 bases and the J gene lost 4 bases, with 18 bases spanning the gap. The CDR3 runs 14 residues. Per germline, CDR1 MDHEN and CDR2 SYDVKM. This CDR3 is CASPIPGAPTEAFF. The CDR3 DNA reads TGTGCCAGTCCTATCCCGGGGGCGCCCACTGAAGCTTTCTTT.

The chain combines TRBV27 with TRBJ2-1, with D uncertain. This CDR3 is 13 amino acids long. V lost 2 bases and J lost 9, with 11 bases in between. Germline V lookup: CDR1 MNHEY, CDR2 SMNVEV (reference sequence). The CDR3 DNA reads TGTGCCAGCAGTTTAATCGGTAGTGCTGAGCAGTTCTTC. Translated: CASSLIGSAEQFF.

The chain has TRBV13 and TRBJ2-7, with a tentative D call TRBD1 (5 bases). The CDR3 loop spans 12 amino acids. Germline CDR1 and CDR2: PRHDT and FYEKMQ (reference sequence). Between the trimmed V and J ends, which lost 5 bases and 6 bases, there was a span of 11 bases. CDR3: CASSPGLFEQYF. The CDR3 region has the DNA TGTGCCAGCAGCCCAGGGCTGTTCGAGCAGTACTTC. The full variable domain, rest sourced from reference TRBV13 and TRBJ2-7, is AAGVIQSPRHLIKEKRETATLKCYPIPRHDTVYWYQQGPGQDPQFLISFYEKMQSDKGSIPDRFSAQQFSDYHSELNMSSLELGDSALYFCASSPGLFEQYFGPGTRLTVT.

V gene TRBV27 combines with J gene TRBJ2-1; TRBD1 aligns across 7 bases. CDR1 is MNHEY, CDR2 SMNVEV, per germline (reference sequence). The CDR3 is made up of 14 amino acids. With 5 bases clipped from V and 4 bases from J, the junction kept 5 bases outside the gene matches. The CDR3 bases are TGTGCCAGCAGTCCGGGGACAGATTACAATGAGCAGTTCTTC. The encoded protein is CASSPGTDYNEQFF.

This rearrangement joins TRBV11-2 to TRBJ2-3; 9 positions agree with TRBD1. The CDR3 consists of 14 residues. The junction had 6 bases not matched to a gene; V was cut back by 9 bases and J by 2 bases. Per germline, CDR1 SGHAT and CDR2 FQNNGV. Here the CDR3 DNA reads TGTGCCAGTGCCAGGGACAGGGTCACAGATACGCAGTATTTT. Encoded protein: CASARDRVTDTQYF.

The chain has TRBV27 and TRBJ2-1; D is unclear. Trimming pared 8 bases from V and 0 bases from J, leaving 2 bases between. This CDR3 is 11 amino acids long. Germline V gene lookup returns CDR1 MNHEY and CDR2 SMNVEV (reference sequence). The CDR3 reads CASYSYNEQFF. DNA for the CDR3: TGTGCCAGCTACTCCTACAATGAGCAGTTCTTC.

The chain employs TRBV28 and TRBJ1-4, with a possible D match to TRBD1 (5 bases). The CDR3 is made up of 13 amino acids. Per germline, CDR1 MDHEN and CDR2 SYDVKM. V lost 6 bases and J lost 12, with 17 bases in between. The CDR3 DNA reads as TGTGCCAGCAGATCCATCGGGGGGTCCCAACTGTTTTTT. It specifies CASRSIGGSQLFF.

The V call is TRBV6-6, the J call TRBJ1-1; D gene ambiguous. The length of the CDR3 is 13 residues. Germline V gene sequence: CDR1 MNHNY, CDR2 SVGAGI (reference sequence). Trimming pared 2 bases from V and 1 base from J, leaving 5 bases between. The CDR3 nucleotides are TGTGCCAGCAGTTACCGACAGAACACTGAAGCTTTCTTT. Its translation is CASSYRQNTEAFF.

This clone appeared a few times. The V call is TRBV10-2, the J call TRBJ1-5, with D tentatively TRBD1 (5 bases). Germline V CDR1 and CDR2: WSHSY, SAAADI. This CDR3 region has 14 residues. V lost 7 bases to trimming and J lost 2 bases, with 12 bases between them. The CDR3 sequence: CASNQAGGNQPQHF. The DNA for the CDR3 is TGCGCCAGCAATCAGGCGGGGGGCAATCAGCCCCAGCATTTT.

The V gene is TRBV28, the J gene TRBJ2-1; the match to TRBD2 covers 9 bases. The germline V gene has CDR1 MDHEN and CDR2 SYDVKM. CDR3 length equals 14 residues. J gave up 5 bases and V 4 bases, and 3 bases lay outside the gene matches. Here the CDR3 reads CASSWTSADNEQFF. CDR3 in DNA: TGTGCCAGCAGTTGGACTAGCGCCGACAATGAGCAGTTCTTC. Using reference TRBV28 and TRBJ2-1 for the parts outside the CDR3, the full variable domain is DVKVTQSSRYLVKRTGEKVFLECVQDMDHENMFWYRQDPGLGLRLIYFSYDVKMKEKGDIPEGYSVSREKKERFSLILESASTNQTSMYLCASSWTSADNEQFFGPGTRLTVL.

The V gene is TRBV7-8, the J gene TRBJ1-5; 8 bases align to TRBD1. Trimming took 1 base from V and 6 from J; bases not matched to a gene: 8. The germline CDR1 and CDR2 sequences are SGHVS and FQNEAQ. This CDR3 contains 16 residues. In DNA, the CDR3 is TGTGCCAGCAGCTTAGGTGGACAGGGATCGAGTCAGCCCCAGCATTTT. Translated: CASSLGGQGSSQPQHF.

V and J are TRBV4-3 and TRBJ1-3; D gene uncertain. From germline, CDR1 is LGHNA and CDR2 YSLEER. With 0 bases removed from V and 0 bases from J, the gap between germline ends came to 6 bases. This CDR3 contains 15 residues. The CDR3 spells CASSQDPGSGNTIYF. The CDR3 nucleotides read TGCGCCAGCAGCCAAGATCCAGGCTCTGGAAACACCATATATTTT.

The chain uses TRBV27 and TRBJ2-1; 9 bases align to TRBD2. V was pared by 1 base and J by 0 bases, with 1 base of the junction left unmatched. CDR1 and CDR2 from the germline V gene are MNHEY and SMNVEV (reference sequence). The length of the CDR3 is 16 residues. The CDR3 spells CASSLYSGSSYNEQFF. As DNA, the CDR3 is TGTGCCAGCAGTTTATATAGCGGGAGCTCCTACAATGAGCAGTTCTTC.

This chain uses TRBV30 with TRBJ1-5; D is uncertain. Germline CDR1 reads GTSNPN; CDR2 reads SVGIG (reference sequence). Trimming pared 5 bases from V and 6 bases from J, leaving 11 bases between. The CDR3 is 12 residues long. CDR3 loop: CAWPARFQPQHF. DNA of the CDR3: TGTGCCTGGCCAGCTAGGTTTCAGCCCCAGCATTTT.

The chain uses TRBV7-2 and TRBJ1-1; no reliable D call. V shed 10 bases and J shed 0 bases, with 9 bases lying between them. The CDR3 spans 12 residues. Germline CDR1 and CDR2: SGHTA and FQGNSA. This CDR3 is CATSRLNTEAFF. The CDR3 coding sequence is TGTGCCACCTCGCGGCTGAACACTGAAGCTTTCTTT.

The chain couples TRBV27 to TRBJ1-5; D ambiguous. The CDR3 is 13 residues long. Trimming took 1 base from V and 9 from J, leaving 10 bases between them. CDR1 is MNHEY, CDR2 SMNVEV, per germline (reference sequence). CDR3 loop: CASSLFVDSPQHF. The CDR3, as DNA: TGTGCCAGCAGTTTATTTGTGGACTCGCCCCAGCATTTT.